This T cell receptor beta chain was sequenced in a study of cytomegalovirus exposure and HLA in healthy donors. Study-wide context: Prior work identified around 120 million unique TCR beta sequences in approximately 200 million T cells. Study conclusions and caveats: According to an earlier analysis, most TCR beta V segments yielded productive rearrangements about 87% or about 30% of the time.

This CDR3 has 18 residues. Germline V lookup: CDR1 SGHDT, CDR2 YYEEEE. The V and J ends lost 4 bases and 3 bases, in that order; junction bases with no gene match: 14. The PCR contained 60 Vbeta and 13 Jbeta primers. Produced via immunoSEQ multiplex PCR; TCRdb's table is partial and in-frame only. Altogether a few hundred thousand clones are present, 65% to 75% being singletons, with the ten largest covering roughly 1.9%. This clone was recorded once. The antigen remains unidentified. Donors consisted of healthy bone marrow donors. The origin of this receptor is a woman in her twenties or thirties in good health and CMV-seronegative. The sample consisted of PBMCs. The genes are TRBV5-6 and TRBJ2-7; 12 bases are a match to TRBD2. The CDR3 loop is CASSPLAPGLAGVYEQYF. Here the CDR3 DNA reads TGTGCCAGCAGCCCTCTTGCTCCGGGACTAGCGGGCGTCTACGAGCAGTACTTC.